Included here is one T cell receptor beta chain sequence, with context. The antigen remains unidentified. The second PCR ran about 6 to 12 cycles with a sample-barcoded 5' primer and J-beta primers. MiXCR, run by TCRdb on the 5' RACE reads, gives a single entry per CDR3 protein. The table includes about 580,000 distinct CDR3 sequences, 40% to 55% detected once. The CDR3 has 12 amino acids. CDR1 is KGHDR, CDR2 SFDVKD, per germline. Between the trimmed V and J ends, which lost 6 bases and 4 bases, there was a span of 8 bases. The data are from a study of blood T cells in healthy people across ages. Background on the study: The template switching approach captured approximately one barcoded beta molecule for every two T cells. Overall study results and limits: Researchers deemed the diversity estimates from one million T cells underestimates. The recorded TCR beta diversity per million T cells decreased in a roughly linear manner with age.

J is TRBJ1-2 and V is TRBV24-1; tentatively, D is TRBD1 (5 bases). The receptor comes from a man at least 80 years old in good health. Sequenced sample: blood. CDR3 in amino acids: CATSMGTYGYTF. The CDR3 DNA is TGTGCCACCAGTATGGGGACCTATGGCTACACCTTC.